These T cell receptor beta chains were read from a single sample in a study of T cell clusters in autoimmune cytopenias. TCRdb reprocessed the multiplex PCR reads and reports one entry per CDR3 protein, with no DNA. The data show roughly 7,000 distinct CDR3 sequences, and the top ten clones hold 4.5% to 5.5%. The data also belong to a second study, concerning T cell repertoires in aging, cancer and after chemotherapy.

Sequenced sample: peripheral blood. Receptors were obtained from a human donor in good health. Each CDR3 is given with its conserved first and last residue. A row's size may be missing; if present it is once, few, many or a size class.

CASSLGPAGGGNEQFF	TRBV5-1	-	TRBJ2-1
CASSQRGVITEKLFF	TRBV5-4	medium-sized	TRBJ1-4
CASTLGGTGGYTF	TRBV19	medium-sized	TRBJ1-2
CASSLPRQEYEQYF	TRBV5-6	-	TRBJ2-7
CSVEPGGNQPQHF	TRBV29-1	medium-sized	TRBJ1-5
CAGDGGRSQETQYF	TRBV27	medium-sized	TRBJ2-5
CASTTRVDTEAFF	TRBV7-6	-	TRBJ1-1
CAWKMWGRRTEAFF	TRBV30	-	TRBJ1-1
CASSQGGGSTPQHF	TRBV4-2	-	TRBJ1-5
CASSLSTGGFGDTQYF	TRBV19	medium-sized	TRBJ2-3
CASSLTWGTTSYTEAFF	TRBV27	-	TRBJ1-1
CASSPLGREVGSPLHF	TRBV5-6	-	TRBJ1-6
CASSPQGALGNEKLFF	TRBV19	-	TRBJ1-4
CASSLEGLYGYTF	TRBV27	medium-sized	TRBJ1-2
CASSSGQGNEQYF	TRBV5-1	-	TRBJ2-7
CASSLGGPGTNQPQHF	TRBV5-4	-	TRBJ1-5
CASSVGLAGVDTQYF	TRBV6-4	-	TRBJ2-3
CASSWTSGTDTQYF	TRBV5-4	large	TRBJ2-3
CASSPRPTRFNQPQHF	TRBV7-9	-	TRBJ1-5
CASSRGLAASTDTQYF	TRBV6-2/TRBV6-3	medium-sized	TRBJ2-3
CASSFSRGQAGGREQYF	TRBV5-4	-	TRBJ2-7